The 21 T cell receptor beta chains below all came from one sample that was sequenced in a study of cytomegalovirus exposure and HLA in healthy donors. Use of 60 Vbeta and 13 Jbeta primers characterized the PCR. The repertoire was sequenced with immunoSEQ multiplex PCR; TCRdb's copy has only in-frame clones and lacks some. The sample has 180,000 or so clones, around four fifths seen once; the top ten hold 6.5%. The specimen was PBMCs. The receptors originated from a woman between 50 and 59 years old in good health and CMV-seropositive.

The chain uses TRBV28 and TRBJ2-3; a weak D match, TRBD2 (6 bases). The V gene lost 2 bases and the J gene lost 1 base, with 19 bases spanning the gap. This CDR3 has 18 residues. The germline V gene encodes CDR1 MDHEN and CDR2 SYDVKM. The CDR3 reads CASSLNPADSGRTDTQYF. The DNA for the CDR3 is TGTGCCAGCAGTTTAAACCCCGCAGATAGCGGACGCACAGATACGCAGTATTTT. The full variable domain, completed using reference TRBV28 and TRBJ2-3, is DVKVTQSSRYLVKRTGEKVFLECVQDMDHENMFWYRQDPGLGLRLIYFSYDVKMKEKGDIPEGYSVSREKKERFSLILESASTNQTSMYLCASSLNPADSGRTDTQYFGPGTRLTVL.

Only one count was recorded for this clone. For the CDR3, the DNA is TGTGCCAGCAGCCATTCCGGGAGTTACGAGCAGTACTTC. Translating it yields CASSHSGSYEQYF. This chain connects TRBV7-8 to TRBJ2-5, with D maybe TRBD2 (6 bases). The DNA end lines up better with TRBJ2-7; the J call may be wrong. Per germline, CDR1 SGHVS and CDR2 FQNEAQ. The CDR3 runs to 13 residues.

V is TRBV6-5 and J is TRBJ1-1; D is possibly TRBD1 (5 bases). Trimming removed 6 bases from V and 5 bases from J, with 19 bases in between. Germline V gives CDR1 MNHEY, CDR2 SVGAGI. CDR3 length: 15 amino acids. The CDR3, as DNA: TGTGCCAGCAGCCCCCGTGGGGGGAAGGGTACTGAAGCTTTCTTT. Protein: CASSPRGGKGTEAFF.

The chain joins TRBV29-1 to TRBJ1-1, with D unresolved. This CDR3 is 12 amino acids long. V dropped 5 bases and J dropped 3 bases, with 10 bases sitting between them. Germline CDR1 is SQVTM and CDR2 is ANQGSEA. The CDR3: CSVSAGYTEAFF. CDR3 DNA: TGCAGCGTTTCCGCGGGGTACACTGAAGCTTTCTTT.

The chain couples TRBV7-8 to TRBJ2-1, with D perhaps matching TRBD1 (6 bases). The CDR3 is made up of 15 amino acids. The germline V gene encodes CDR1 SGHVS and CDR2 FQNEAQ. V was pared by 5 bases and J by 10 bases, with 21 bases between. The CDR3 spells CASSAGYMGAKEQFF. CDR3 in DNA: TGTGCCAGCAGCGCGGGCTATATGGGGGCCAAGGAGCAGTTCTTC.

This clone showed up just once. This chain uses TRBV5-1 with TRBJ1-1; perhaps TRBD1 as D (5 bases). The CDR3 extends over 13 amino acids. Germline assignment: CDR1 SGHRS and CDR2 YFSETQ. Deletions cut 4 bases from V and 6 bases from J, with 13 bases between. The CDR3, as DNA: TGCGCCAGCAGCGTCTCGCAGGGCCCTGAAGCTTTCTTT. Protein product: CASSVSQGPEAFF.

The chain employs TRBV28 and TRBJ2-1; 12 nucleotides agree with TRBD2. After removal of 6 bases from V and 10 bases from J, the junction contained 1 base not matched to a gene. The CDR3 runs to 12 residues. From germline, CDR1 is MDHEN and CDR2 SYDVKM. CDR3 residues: CASRLAGGEQFF. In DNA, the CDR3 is TGTGCCAGCAGACTAGCGGGAGGAGAGCAGTTCTTC.

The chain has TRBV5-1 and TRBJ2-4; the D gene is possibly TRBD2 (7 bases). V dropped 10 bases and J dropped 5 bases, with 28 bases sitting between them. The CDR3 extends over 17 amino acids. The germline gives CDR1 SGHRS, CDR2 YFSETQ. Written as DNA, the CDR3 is TGCGCCGTCTTGGGCTCGGACAGCATCCTAGCGGAAAACATTCAGTACTTC. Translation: CAVLGSDSILAENIQYF. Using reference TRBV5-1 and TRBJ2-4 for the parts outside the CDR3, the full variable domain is KAGVTQTPRYLIKTRGQQVTLSCSPISGHRSVSWYQQTPGQGLQFLFEYFSETQRNKGNFPGRFSGRQFSNSRSEMNVSTLELGDSALYLCAVLGSDSILAENIQYFGAGTRLSVL.

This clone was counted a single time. As DNA, the CDR3 is TGTGCCAGCAGTTATGGACAGGGGAACACTGAAGCTTTCTTT. This encodes CASSYGQGNTEAFF. The rearrangement joins TRBV6-5 to TRBJ1-1; TRBD1 agrees at 8 bases. The CDR3 runs to 14 residues. CDR1 is MNHEY and CDR2 is SVGAGI in the germline V gene. Trimming removed 3 bases from V and 1 base from J; junction bases left unmatched: 1.

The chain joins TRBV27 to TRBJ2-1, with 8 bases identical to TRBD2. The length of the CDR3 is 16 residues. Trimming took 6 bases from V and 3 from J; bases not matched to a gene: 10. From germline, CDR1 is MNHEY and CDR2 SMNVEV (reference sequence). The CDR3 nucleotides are TGTGCCAGCAGACGGGGGGGGCGGGAGTACTACAATGAGCAGTTCTTC. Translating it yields CASRRGGREYYNEQFF.

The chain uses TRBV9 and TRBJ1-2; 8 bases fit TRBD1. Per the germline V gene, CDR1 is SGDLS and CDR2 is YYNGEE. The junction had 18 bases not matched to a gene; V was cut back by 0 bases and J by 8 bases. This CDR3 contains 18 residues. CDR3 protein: CASSVVRDRLPAQGGYTF. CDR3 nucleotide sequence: TGTGCCAGCAGCGTAGTCCGGGACAGGCTACCCGCACAAGGGGGCTACACCTTC. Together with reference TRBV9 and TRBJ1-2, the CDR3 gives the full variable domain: DSGVTQTPKHLITATGQRVTLRCSPRSGDLSVYWYQQSLDQGLQFLIQYYNGEERAKGNILERFSAQQFPDLHSELNLSSLELGDSALYFCASSVVRDRLPAQGGYTFGSGTRLTVV.

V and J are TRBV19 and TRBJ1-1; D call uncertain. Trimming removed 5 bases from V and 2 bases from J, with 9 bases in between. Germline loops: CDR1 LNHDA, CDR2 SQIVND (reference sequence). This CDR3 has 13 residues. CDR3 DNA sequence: TGTGCCAGTAGTTCAGCGATAAACACTGAAGCTTTCTTT. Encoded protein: CASSSAINTEAFF. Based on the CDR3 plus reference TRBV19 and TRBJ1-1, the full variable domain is DGGITQSPKYLFRKEGQNVTLSCEQNLNHDAMYWYRQDPGQGLRLIYYSQIVNDFQKGDIAEGYSVSREKKESFPLTVTSAQKNPTAFYLCASSSAINTEAFFGQGTRLTVV.

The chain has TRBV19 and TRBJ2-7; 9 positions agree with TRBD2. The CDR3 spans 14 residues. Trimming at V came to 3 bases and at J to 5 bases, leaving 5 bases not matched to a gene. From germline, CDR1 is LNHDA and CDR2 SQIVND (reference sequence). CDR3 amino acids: CASSMSSSGNEQYF. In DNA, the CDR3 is TGTGCCAGTAGTATGTCTTCTAGCGGGAACGAGCAGTACTTC.

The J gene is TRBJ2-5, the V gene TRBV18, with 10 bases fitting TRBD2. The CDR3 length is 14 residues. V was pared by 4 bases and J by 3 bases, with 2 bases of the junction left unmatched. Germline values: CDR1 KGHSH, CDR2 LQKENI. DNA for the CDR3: TGTGCCAGCTCACTCCTAGCGGGGGAAGAGACCCAGTACTTC. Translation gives CASSLLAGEETQYF.

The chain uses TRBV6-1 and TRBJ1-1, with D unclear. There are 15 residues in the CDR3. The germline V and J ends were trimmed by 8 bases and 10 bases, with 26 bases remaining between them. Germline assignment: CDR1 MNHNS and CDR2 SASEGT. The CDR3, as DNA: TGTGCCAGCCTATCCTCCGGGGTCACGCGGCCTGTAGCTTTCTTT. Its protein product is CASLSSGVTRPVAFF.

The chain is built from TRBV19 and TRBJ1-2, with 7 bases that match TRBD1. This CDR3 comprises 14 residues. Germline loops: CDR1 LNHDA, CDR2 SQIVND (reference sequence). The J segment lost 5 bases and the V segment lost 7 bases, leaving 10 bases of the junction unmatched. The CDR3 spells CASKGQRNRYGYTF. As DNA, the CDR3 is TGTGCCAGTAAGGGACAGCGAAATCGGTATGGCTACACCTTC.

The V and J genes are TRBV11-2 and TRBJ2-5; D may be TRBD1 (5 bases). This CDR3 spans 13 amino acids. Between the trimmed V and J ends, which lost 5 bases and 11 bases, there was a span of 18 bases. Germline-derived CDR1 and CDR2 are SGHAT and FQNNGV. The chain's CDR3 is CASSPSGIVGQYF. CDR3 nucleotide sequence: TGTGCCAGCAGCCCCTCAGGGATAGTAGGGCAGTACTTC.

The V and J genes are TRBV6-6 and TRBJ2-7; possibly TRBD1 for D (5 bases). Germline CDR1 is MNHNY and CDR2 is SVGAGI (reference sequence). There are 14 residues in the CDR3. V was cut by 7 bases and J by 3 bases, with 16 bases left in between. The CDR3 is CASIKGAGRYEQYF. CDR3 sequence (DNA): TGTGCCAGCATCAAAGGGGCAGGGCGCTACGAGCAGTACTTC.

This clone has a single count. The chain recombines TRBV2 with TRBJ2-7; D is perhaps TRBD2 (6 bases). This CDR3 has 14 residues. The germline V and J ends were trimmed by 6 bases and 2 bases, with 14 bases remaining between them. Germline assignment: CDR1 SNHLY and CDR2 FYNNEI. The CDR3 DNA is TGTGCCAGCAGGGGGACTGTTAACGCCTACGAGCAGTACTTC. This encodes CASRGTVNAYEQYF.

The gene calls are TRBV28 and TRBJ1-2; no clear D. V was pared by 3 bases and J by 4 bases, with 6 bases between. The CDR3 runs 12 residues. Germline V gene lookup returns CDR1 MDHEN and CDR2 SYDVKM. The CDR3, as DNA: TGTGCCAGCAGTTTGTACGGCTATGGCTACACCTTC. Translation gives CASSLYGYGYTF.

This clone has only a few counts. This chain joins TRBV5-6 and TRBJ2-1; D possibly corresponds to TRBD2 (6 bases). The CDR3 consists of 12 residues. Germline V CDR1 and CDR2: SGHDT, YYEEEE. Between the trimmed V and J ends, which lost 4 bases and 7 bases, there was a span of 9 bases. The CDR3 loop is CASSPGDNEQFF. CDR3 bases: TGTGCCAGCAGCCCGGGAGATAATGAGCAGTTCTTC.